This T cell receptor beta chain was sequenced during a study of blood T cell repertoires in COVID-19. As for the study in general: From the United States, Italy and Spain came samples of acute and convalescent COVID-19. From T cells, B-cell-depleted T cells, or PBMCs came the material, which was cDNA or gDNA.

Followed over time, Seattle patients had been enrolled while infection was active. Germline CDR1 is SNHLY and CDR2 is FYNNEI. V shed 6 bases and J 2 bases; nucleotides not matched to a gene: 6. CDR3 length equals 14 residues. Some clones are missing from TCRdb's copy, which holds only in-frame ones; the method was immunoSEQ multiplex PCR. Here the sample spans some 350,000 clones, about nine tenths being singletons. Points on this clone: The same CDR3 is also encoded by other DNA sequences in this sample.

Sequences were obtained from peripheral blood. The TCR was taken from a woman aged 70-85 years with COVID-19, enrolled during active disease. The rearrangement links TRBV2 to TRBJ1-2; 7 positions agree with TRBD1. The CDR3 DNA reads as TGTGCCAGCAGCGGACAGGACCCGAACTATGGCTACACCTTC. It yields the protein CASSGQDPNYGYTF.